The rows below give T cell receptor beta chains drawn from one sample of a study of control samples from healthy donors and cancer patients. Clones were sequenced by immunoSEQ multiplex PCR, and TCRdb holds only the in-frame ones, with some missing. The repertoire includes tens of thousands of clones, more than 65% of them detected once, and 17% sits in the top ten. The sample taken for sequencing was formalin-fixed, paraffin-embedded tissue. All receptors come from a male donor with melanoma. Each CDR3 is given with its conserved first and last residue.

CDR3 | V
CASSSSGADQETQYF | TRBV11-3
CASSPPAGVADTQYF | TRBV18
CAISSMATNEKLFF | TRBV10-3
CASGRRRGGNEQFF | TRBV27
CASSQGPASEGSYNEQFF | TRBV4-2
CSARLAVEQFF | TRBV20-1
CASSLDPGGLQETQYF | TRBV13
CASSEQGSNQPQHF | TRBV6-1
CSATQETQYF | TRBV20-1
CSTGTGEGPYGYTF | TRBV29-1
CASSSSGLAWEQFF | TRBV7-9
CASRQDAGGLNTEAFF | TRBV5-5
CASRDDGPYGYTF | TRBV2
CASSLGVGTYGYTF | TRBV7-2
CASSLAVGADTQYF | TRBV11-2
CSVQGGGREKLFF | TRBV29-1
CASNSRDRGPSEQFF | TRBV5-6
CASSPGSSGSYEQYF | TRBV27
CAISAPSGNYEQYF | TRBV10-3
CASSQENSGETQYF | TRBV4-1
CASKSETEAFF | TRBV5-1
CASSQGVYEQYF | TRBV3-1/TRBV3-2
CASSVGQAGETQYF | TRBV9
CASSPRPDSYEQYF | TRBV18
CASSQAGERTDTQYF | TRBV4-2
CASKGGSDAGELFF | TRBV28
CASSYSGGRGQPQHF | TRBV6-5
CAISAGGKQFF | TRBV10-3
CATSEPGTGYGYTF | TRBV24-1
CASSSPGVAIDYNEQFF | TRBV6-2/TRBV6-3
CASSPTSRPTDTQYF | TRBV6-2/TRBV6-3
CASLSGSPYNEQFF | TRBV6-5
CASSSPRGPTDTQYF | TRBV7-9
CASSESRERYEQYF | TRBV2
CASSERDSYNEQFF | TRBV19
CASSIPTPTDTQYF | TRBV7-9
CASSLQYGYEQYF | TRBV5-6
CASRWSTDTQYF | TRBV25-1
CATSRGWLAGGIQETQYF | TRBV15
CASRPPWQLSGGYTF | TRBV28
CASSLRGETQYF | TRBV18
CASSLGLAGGETQYF | TRBV4-1
CASSAAGRAEQYF | TRBV2
CASQLHSGSNQPQHF | TRBV19
CASSPRGGVQYF | TRBV3-1/TRBV3-2
CASMADPTNEKLFF | TRBV7-8
CASSETRRASFDEQYF | TRBV6-1
CASSPTLLATNEKLFF | TRBV9
CASSSRSLGAYGYTF | TRBV5-1
CASSKALLFIYSSYEQYF | TRBV21-1
CASSIGLRGRLETF | TRBV19
CASSQDTGNPGYTF | TRBV4-2
CASSLQGTRVETQYF | TRBV28
CASSRAEETQYF | TRBV11-1
CASSFGPAYEQYF | TRBV28
CASRQSGETQYF | TRBV19
CASSRAGGPTYTQYF | TRBV11-2
CASSPTGGSYNEQFF | TRBV9